These 5 T cell receptor beta chains were sequenced from one sample in a study of blood T cell repertoires in COVID-19. Measured with immunoSEQ multiplex PCR; TCRdb has only the in-frame clones, and not every one. The sample holds more than 250,000 clones, around 90% seen once. The specimen sequenced was PBMCs or T cells enriched from blood (not recorded which). The receptors stem from a woman aged 25 to 39 who had recovered from COVID-19.

The V and J genes are TRBV6-5 and TRBJ2-1; 9 bases align to TRBD1. CDR1 and CDR2 (germline): MNHEY, SVGAGI. The CDR3 contains 15 residues. V lost 2 bases and J lost 3; bases outside the gene matches: 2. The CDR3 region has the DNA TGTGCCAGCAGTTACGGGGACAGGGTCTACAATGAGCAGTTCTTC. This codes for CASSYGDRVYNEQFF.

The CDR3 sequence: CASSLIGGGAVNEQFF. DNA for the CDR3: TGCGCCAGCAGCTTGATTGGCGGGGGGGCGGTTAATGAGCAGTTCTTC. The chain is built from TRBV5-1 and TRBJ2-1; 9 nucleotides match TRBD2. With V trimmed by 1 base and J by 7 bases, 9 bases remained unmatched. Germline lookup yields CDR1 SGHRS and CDR2 YFSETQ. CDR3 length: 16 amino acids. Combining the CDR3 with reference TRBV5-1 and TRBJ2-1 gives the whole variable domain KAGVTQTPRYLIKTRGQQVTLSCSPISGHRSVSWYQQTPGQGLQFLFEYFSETQRNKGNFPGRFSGRQFSNSRSEMNVSTLELGDSALYLCASSLIGGGAVNEQFFGPGTRLTVL.

The chain combines TRBV6-5 with TRBJ2-7; TRBD2 is a possible D gene (5 bases). CDR1 is MNHEY, CDR2 SVGAGI, per germline. Trimming removed 7 bases at V and 5 bases at J, with 9 bases between. The CDR3 extends over 11 amino acids. CDR3 sequence reads: CASTEGNEQYF. For the CDR3, the DNA is TGTGCCAGCACCGAGGGTAACGAGCAGTACTTC.

The rearrangement joins TRBV6-5 to TRBJ1-2; 7 bases agree with TRBD1. Germline CDR1 reads MNHEY; CDR2 reads SVGAGI. The CDR3 consists of 13 residues. Losses at the gene ends were 5 bases for V and 6 bases for J; bases not matched to a gene: 6. The CDR3 reads CASSSTGVNGYTF. The DNA of the CDR3 is TGTGCCAGCAGTAGCACAGGGGTGAATGGCTACACCTTC.

The rearrangement uses TRBV18 and TRBJ2-3; 7 positions agree with TRBD2. Germline CDR1 reads KGHSH; CDR2 reads LQKENI. V lost 3 bases and J lost 6; bases outside the gene matches: 9. The CDR3 is 15 amino acids. CDR3 nucleotides: TGTGCCAGCTCACCCGGACTAGGTGACTCCGATACGCAGTATTTT. Its translation: CASSPGLGDSDTQYF.